The TCR beta chain under discussion was sequenced for a study of cytomegalovirus exposure and HLA in healthy donors. Germline V gene sequence: CDR1 SQVTM, CDR2 ANQGSEA. This CDR3 comprises 14 residues. V lost 4 bases and J 5 bases, leaving 17 bases between the germline ends. Use of 60 Vbeta and 13 Jbeta primers characterized the PCR. The method was immunoSEQ multiplex PCR; TCRdb's version includes in-frame clones alone and lacks a portion of them. The sample records roughly 150,000 clones, roughly 72% being singletons. The receptor comes from a woman between 35 and 50 years old in good health and CMV-seronegative. Sequenced material: PBMCs. The rearrangement links TRBV29-1 to TRBJ1-2, with a possible D match to TRBD1 (6 bases). CDR3: CSVGGGLYPYGYTF. CDR3 in DNA: TGCAGCGTTGGCGGGGGCCTTTACCCATATGGCTACACCTTC.